This T cell receptor beta chain was documented in a study of blood T cell repertoires in COVID-19. Study background: Samples taken during acute and convalescent COVID-19 were collected in the United States, Italy and Spain. Sample material is recorded as cDNA or gDNA derived from T cells, B-cell-depleted T cells, or PBMCs.

Under the authors' procedure: Reference gene primers were amplified, and this amplification served to estimate nucleated cell counts. The assay was immunoSEQ multiplex PCR, and TCRdb's table has in-frame clones only and misses some. V, J and clone size reflect that table, while D and trimming were determined from the DNA. The repertoire holds some 150,000 clones, with over 75% as singletons. V lost 4 bases, J lost 10 bases, and 11 bases stayed unmatched. Germline V gives CDR1 LGHDT, CDR2 YNNKEL (reference sequence). The CDR3 sequence is 14 residues long. The material sequenced was peripheral blood. The genes are TRBV3-1 (or the pseudogene TRBV3-2) and TRBJ1-1; 8 bases map to TRBD1. The TCR comes from a woman in her 40s with acute or convalescent COVID-19. The CDR3 nucleotides read TGTGCCAGCAGCCTAATGGGCAGGGGGCATGGAGCTTTCTTT. It encodes CASSLMGRGHGAFF.